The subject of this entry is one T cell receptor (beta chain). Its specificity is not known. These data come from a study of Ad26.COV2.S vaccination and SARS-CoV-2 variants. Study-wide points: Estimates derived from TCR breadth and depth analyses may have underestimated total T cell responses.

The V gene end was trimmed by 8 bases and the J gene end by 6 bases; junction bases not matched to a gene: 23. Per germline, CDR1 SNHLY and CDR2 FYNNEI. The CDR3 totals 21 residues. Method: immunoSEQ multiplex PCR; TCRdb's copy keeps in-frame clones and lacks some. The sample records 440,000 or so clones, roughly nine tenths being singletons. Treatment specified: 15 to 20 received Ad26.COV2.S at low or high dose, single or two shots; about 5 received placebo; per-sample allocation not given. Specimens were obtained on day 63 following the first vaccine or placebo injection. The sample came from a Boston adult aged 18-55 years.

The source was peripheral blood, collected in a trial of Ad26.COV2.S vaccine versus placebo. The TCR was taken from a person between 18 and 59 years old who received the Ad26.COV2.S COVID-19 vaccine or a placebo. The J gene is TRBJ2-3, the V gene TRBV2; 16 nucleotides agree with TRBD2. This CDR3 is CASRMRNPGLAGGRVGDTQYF. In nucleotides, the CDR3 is TGTGCCAGCCGAATGCGAAACCCGGGACTAGCGGGAGGGCGTGTGGGTGATACGCAGTATTTT.